A single sample is the source of the 5 T cell receptor beta chains below, sequenced in a study of T cells after yellow fever vaccination. TCRdb re-called the 5' RACE reads through MiXCR, storing one row per CDR3 protein. The data contain nearly 300,000 distinct CDR3 sequences, roughly 9% of them seen just once; the ten biggest clones take up 3% to 3.5%. Sample: CD4+ T cells sorted from PBMCs, taken 5 days after the yellow fever booster vaccination. These receptors were obtained from a man aged 18 to 30 who received the YFV17D yellow fever vaccine.

V and J are TRBV4-1 and TRBJ2-3; TRBD2 agrees at 9 bases. Germline CDR1 reads MGHRA; CDR2 reads YSYEKL. With V trimmed by 2 bases and J by 5 bases, 14 bases remained unmatched. The CDR3 sequence is 18 residues long. The CDR3 here is CASSQPLLRGGRGDTQYF. CDR3 nucleotide sequence: TGCGCCAGCAGCCAACCCCTCTTGCGGGGGGGCCGAGGAGATACGCAGTATTTT.

This clonotype was seen more than once but under ten times. The chain links TRBV20-1 to TRBJ1-2, with D possibly matching TRBD1 (6 bases). This CDR3 region has 14 residues. Trimming cost V 3 bases and J 8 bases, with 19 bases left between them. Germline CDR1 reads DFQATT; CDR2 reads SNEGSKA (reference sequence). CDR3 protein: CSASPAGDVFGYTF. In DNA form, the CDR3 reads TGCAGTGCTAGTCCCGCAGGGGATGTGTTCGGCTACACCTTC.

This clonotype has ten or more counts. V usage is TRBV4-3 and J usage is TRBJ1-2; D may be TRBD1 (5 bases). The CDR3 is made up of 15 amino acids. Germline V lookup: CDR1 LGHNA, CDR2 YSLEER. Trimming took off 0 bases at V and 4 bases at J, with 12 bases between the two ends. The CDR3 region is CASSQDWDGAYGYTF. The CDR3 bases are TGCGCCAGCAGCCAAGACTGGGACGGTGCCTATGGCTACACCTTC.

The chain carries TRBV6-5 and TRBJ1-2; TRBD1 might be the D (6 bases). V was clipped by 5 bases and J by 8 bases, with 15 bases between them. The germline gives CDR1 MNHEY, CDR2 SVGAGI. The CDR3 contains 13 residues. CDR3 in amino acids: CASSLRGFKGYTF. DNA for the CDR3: TGTGCCAGCAGTCTCAGGGGATTTAAGGGCTACACCTTC.

This clonotype was counted many times. This rearrangement joins TRBV20-1 to TRBJ2-5; a weak D match, TRBD2 (7 bases). There are 13 residues in the CDR3. Trimming removed 6 bases from V and 5 bases from J, with 16 bases in between. CDR1 is DFQATT and CDR2 is SNEGSKA in the germline V gene (reference sequence). The DNA for the CDR3 is TGCAGTGCCGGACGGGGGGCGCGGGAGACCCAGTACTTC. It specifies CSAGRGARETQYF.